A selection of T cell receptor beta chains follows, all from one sample in a study of T cell responses to AZD1222 COVID-19 vaccine. The assay was immunoSEQ multiplex PCR, and TCRdb's table has in-frame clones only and misses some. Of 130,000 or so clones listed, more than 85% were seen once; the top ten hold approximately 2%. The sequencing here drew on peripheral blood, taken 28 days after the second AZD1222 dose. The origin of the receptors is an adult who received the AZD1222 COVID-19 vaccine. The CDR3 runs from the conserved cysteine through the conserved F or W. The D gene is left open where the match is weak. Clone size is not always given. Where it is, it says once, few, many or a class for expanded clones.

cdr3_aa: CASSQGWFRGGKKTGELFF; cdr3_nt: TGCGCCAGCAGCCAAGGGTGGTTCCGGGGAGGGAAAAAGACCGGGGAGCTGTTTTTT; v_call: TRBV4-1; clone_size: -; d_call: TRBD2; j_call: TRBJ2-2
cdr3_aa: CASSFAWTEAFF; cdr3_nt: TGTGCCAGCAGTTTCGCATGGACTGAAGCTTTCTTT; v_call: TRBV12-3/TRBV12-4; clone_size: once; d_call: -; j_call: TRBJ1-1
cdr3_aa: CASSLSGVRSGANVLTF; cdr3_nt: TGCGCCAGCAGCTTGAGCGGCGTACGCTCTGGGGCCAACGTCCTGACTTTC; v_call: TRBV5-1; clone_size: -; d_call: -; j_call: TRBJ2-6
cdr3_aa: CASSIAVSKSSYNEQFF; cdr3_nt: TGTGCCAGTAGTATAGCGGTCAGCAAGAGCTCCTACAATGAGCAGTTCTTC; v_call: TRBV19; clone_size: -; d_call: -; j_call: TRBJ2-1
cdr3_aa: CASSLGNTGELFF; cdr3_nt: TGCGCCAGCAGCTTGGGGAACACCGGGGAGCTGTTTTTT; v_call: TRBV5-1; clone_size: -; d_call: -; j_call: TRBJ2-2
cdr3_aa: CASSPILDSSYNEQFF; cdr3_nt: TGTGCCAGTAGTCCCATACTCGATAGCTCCTACAATGAGCAGTTCTTC; v_call: TRBV19; clone_size: -; d_call: -; j_call: TRBJ2-1
cdr3_aa: CASSLGPGRETQYF; cdr3_nt: TGTGCCAGCAGCTTGGGCCCGGGGAGAGAGACCCAGTACTTC; v_call: TRBV5-4; clone_size: -; d_call: -; j_call: TRBJ2-5
cdr3_aa: CASSLESPELGSPLHF; cdr3_nt: TGCGCCAGCAGCTTGGAGTCTCCTGAATTAGGTTCACCCCTCCACTTT; v_call: TRBV5-1; clone_size: few; d_call: -; j_call: TRBJ1-6
cdr3_aa: CASRFSGTDYYGYTF; cdr3_nt: TGTGCCAGCAGGTTTTCCGGGACGGACTACTATGGCTACACCTTC; v_call: TRBV5-6; clone_size: -; d_call: -; j_call: TRBJ1-2
cdr3_aa: CASSYSGGRGPGYTF; cdr3_nt: TGCGCCAGCAGCTACTCAGGGGGCAGGGGGCCTGGCTACACCTTC; v_call: TRBV5-1; clone_size: -; d_call: TRBD1; j_call: TRBJ1-2
cdr3_aa: CASSQARATNEKLFF; cdr3_nt: TGCGCCAGCAGCCAAGCCAGAGCAACTAATGAAAAACTGTTTTTT; v_call: TRBV4-3; clone_size: few; d_call: -; j_call: TRBJ1-4
cdr3_aa: CASSTSLYRGYNSPLHF; cdr3_nt: TGTGCCAGTAGTACCTCACTCTACAGGGGCTATAATTCACCCCTCCACTTT; v_call: TRBV19; clone_size: -; d_call: TRBD1; j_call: TRBJ1-6
cdr3_aa: CASSLWQGGYNEQFF; cdr3_nt: TGTGCCAGCAGCTTATGGCAGGGTGGCTACAATGAGCAGTTCTTC; v_call: TRBV11-3; clone_size: -; d_call: -; j_call: TRBJ2-1
cdr3_aa: CASSLRPGGTLSYEQYF; cdr3_nt: TGTGCCAGCAGCTTAAGGCCAGGGGGCACCCTATCCTACGAGCAGTACTTC; v_call: TRBV7-8; clone_size: -; d_call: TRBD1; j_call: TRBJ2-7
cdr3_aa: CANRTAKLQYSGNTIYF; cdr3_nt: TGTGCCAACCGGACAGCCAAACTGCAGTACTCTGGAAACACCATATATTTT; v_call: TRBV21-1; clone_size: -; d_call: -; j_call: TRBJ1-3
cdr3_aa: CASSPRTGGGYGYTF; cdr3_nt: TGTGCCAGCAGCCCTCGGACAGGGGGCGGCTATGGCTACACCTTC; v_call: TRBV13; clone_size: -; d_call: TRBD1; j_call: TRBJ1-2
cdr3_aa: CASSQDRTTNEKLFF; cdr3_nt: TGTGCCAGCAGCCAAGATCGGACAACTAATGAAAAACTGTTTTTT; v_call: TRBV4-2; clone_size: -; d_call: -; j_call: TRBJ1-4
cdr3_aa: CAWSRTGYLANYGYTF; cdr3_nt: TGTGCCTGGAGCAGGACAGGGTACCTAGCTAACTATGGCTACACCTTC; v_call: TRBV30; clone_size: -; d_call: TRBD1; j_call: TRBJ1-2
cdr3_aa: CASSYSGTGWETQYF; cdr3_nt: TGTGCCAGCAGTTACTCGGGGACAGGGTGGGAGACCCAGTACTTC; v_call: TRBV6-5; clone_size: -; d_call: TRBD1; j_call: TRBJ2-5
cdr3_aa: CSVESSQGGSNYGYTF; cdr3_nt: TGCAGCGTTGAGAGCTCTCAAGGAGGGTCTAACTATGGCTACACCTTC; v_call: TRBV29-1; clone_size: -; d_call: -; j_call: TRBJ1-2
cdr3_aa: CASSPGLAADTQYF; cdr3_nt: TGCGCCAGCAGCCCCGGACTAGCAGCGGATACGCAGTATTTT; v_call: TRBV5-1; clone_size: -; d_call: TRBD2; j_call: TRBJ2-3
cdr3_aa: CASSSSGSLGYTF; cdr3_nt: TGCGCCAGCAGCTCGTCGGGAAGCCTTGGCTACACCTTC; v_call: TRBV5-1; clone_size: -; d_call: -; j_call: TRBJ1-2
cdr3_aa: CASSFSREGQNEQFF; cdr3_nt: TGTGCCAGCAGCTTCTCCCGGGAGGGCCAGAATGAGCAGTTCTTC; v_call: TRBV6-4; clone_size: once; d_call: TRBD2; j_call: TRBJ2-1
cdr3_aa: CASSERPIAPLHF; cdr3_nt: TGTGCCAGCAGTGAAAGGCCGATAGCACCCCTCCACTTT; v_call: TRBV2; clone_size: -; d_call: -; j_call: TRBJ1-6
cdr3_aa: CASSLTGETTDTQYF; cdr3_nt: TGTGCCAGCAGCTTAACGGGGGAGACCACAGATACGCAGTATTTT; v_call: TRBV11-1; clone_size: -; d_call: -; j_call: TRBJ2-3
cdr3_aa: CASSDHYGYTF; cdr3_nt: TGTGCCAGCAGCGACCACTATGGCTACACCTTC; v_call: TRBV11-3; clone_size: -; d_call: -; j_call: TRBJ1-2
cdr3_aa: CATAPDRGRNTEAFF; cdr3_nt: TGTGCCACCGCCCCGGACAGGGGGCGGAACACTGAAGCTTTCTTT; v_call: TRBV24-1; clone_size: few; d_call: TRBD1; j_call: TRBJ1-1
cdr3_aa: CASSLTSGGAYEQFF; cdr3_nt: TGTGCCAGCAGCTTAACTAGCGGGGGGGCCTATGAGCAGTTCTTC; v_call: TRBV7-3; clone_size: -; d_call: TRBD2; j_call: TRBJ2-1
cdr3_aa: CASSSHLFSAGELFF; cdr3_nt: TGTGCCAGCAGCTCTCACCTATTCAGCGCCGGGGAGCTGTTTTTT; v_call: TRBV7-2; clone_size: -; d_call: -; j_call: TRBJ2-2
cdr3_aa: CASRRSNYNSPLHF; cdr3_nt: TGTGCCAGCCGGCGGTCCAACTATAATTCACCCCTCCACTTT; v_call: TRBV2; clone_size: -; d_call: -; j_call: TRBJ1-6
cdr3_aa: CASSLVPQGGFLGTEAFF; cdr3_nt: TGTGCCAGCAGCTTAGTCCCCCAGGGGGGGTTTCTGGGAACTGAAGCTTTCTTT; v_call: TRBV7-2; clone_size: -; d_call: TRBD1; j_call: TRBJ1-1
cdr3_aa: CASDPRTSGMDNEQFF; cdr3_nt: TGTGCCAGCGACCCCCGGACTAGCGGGATGGATAATGAGCAGTTCTTC; v_call: TRBV18; clone_size: -; d_call: TRBD2; j_call: TRBJ2-1
cdr3_aa: CASSGQGALTGELFF; cdr3_nt: TGTGCCAGCAGCGGACAGGGGGCGCTTACCGGGGAGCTGTTTTTT; v_call: TRBV7-2; clone_size: -; d_call: TRBD1; j_call: TRBJ2-2
cdr3_aa: CASSEYSRSPDTQYF; cdr3_nt: TGTGCCAGCAGTGAATATTCACGGAGCCCGGATACGCAGTATTTT; v_call: TRBV25-1; clone_size: -; d_call: -; j_call: TRBJ2-3
cdr3_aa: CASTANYGYTF; cdr3_nt: TGTGCCAGTACAGCTAACTATGGCTACACCTTC; v_call: TRBV19; clone_size: -; d_call: -; j_call: TRBJ1-2
cdr3_aa: CASSQEGYTEAFF; cdr3_nt: TGTGCCAGCAGCCAAGAGGGATACACTGAAGCTTTCTTT; v_call: TRBV3-1/TRBV3-2; clone_size: -; d_call: -; j_call: TRBJ1-1
cdr3_aa: CASSRLVNTEAFF; cdr3_nt: TGTGCCAGCAGCCGACTCGTCAACACTGAAGCTTTCTTT; v_call: TRBV7-3; clone_size: -; d_call: -; j_call: TRBJ1-1
cdr3_aa: CASSSAHGSGNTIYF; cdr3_nt: TGCGCCAGCAGCTCCGCACACGGATCTGGAAACACCATATATTTT; v_call: TRBV5-1; clone_size: -; d_call: -; j_call: TRBJ1-3
cdr3_aa: CASGEGPRPDTQYF; cdr3_nt: TGTGCCAGTGGGGAGGGGCCCCGCCCAGATACGCAGTATTTT; v_call: TRBV19; clone_size: -; d_call: TRBD2; j_call: TRBJ2-3
cdr3_aa: CASSYLAGSQETQYF; cdr3_nt: TGTGCCAGCAGTTACCTAGCGGGATCCCAAGAGACCCAGTACTTC; v_call: TRBV6-6; clone_size: -; d_call: TRBD2; j_call: TRBJ2-5
cdr3_aa: CASSLWAGEKLFF; cdr3_nt: TGTGCCAGCAGCTTGTGGGCGGGGGAAAAACTGTTTTTT; v_call: TRBV5-6; clone_size: -; d_call: -; j_call: TRBJ1-4
cdr3_aa: CASSTGQGGTEAFF; cdr3_nt: TGTGCCAGTAGTACCGGACAGGGGGGGACTGAAGCTTTCTTT; v_call: TRBV19; clone_size: -; d_call: TRBD1; j_call: TRBJ1-1
cdr3_aa: CASSIGGSNEKLFF; cdr3_nt: TGTGCCAGTAGTATAGGGGGATCTAATGAAAAACTGTTTTTT; v_call: TRBV19; clone_size: -; d_call: -; j_call: TRBJ1-4
cdr3_aa: CASGLNYEQYF; cdr3_nt: TGTGCTAGTGGTTTGAATTACGAGCAGTACTTC; v_call: TRBV12-5; clone_size: -; d_call: -; j_call: TRBJ2-7
cdr3_aa: CASSPSRGNYGYTF; cdr3_nt: TGTGCCAGCAGCCCCTCGAGGGGGAACTATGGCTACACCTTC; v_call: TRBV13; clone_size: -; d_call: -; j_call: TRBJ1-2
cdr3_aa: CASSKKFASGLDMETQYF; cdr3_nt: TGTGCCAGCAGCAAAAAGTTCGCGTCGGGACTCGATATGGAGACCCAGTACTTC; v_call: TRBV21-1; clone_size: -; d_call: -; j_call: TRBJ2-5
cdr3_aa: CASSRSFLMNTEAFF; cdr3_nt: TGTGCCAGCAGTCGGTCTTTCTTGATGAACACTGAAGCTTTCTTT; v_call: TRBV6-5; clone_size: -; d_call: -; j_call: TRBJ1-1
cdr3_aa: CASSIRGTAPNQPQHF; cdr3_nt: TGTGCCAGTAGTATCCGAGGTACAGCCCCAAATCAGCCCCAGCATTTT; v_call: TRBV19; clone_size: once; d_call: -; j_call: TRBJ1-5
cdr3_aa: CASTVRRANYGYTF; cdr3_nt: TGTGCCAGCACCGTCCGAAGGGCTAACTATGGCTACACCTTC; v_call: TRBV21-1; clone_size: -; d_call: -; j_call: TRBJ1-2
cdr3_aa: CASNDFPSTDTQYF; cdr3_nt: TGTGCCAGCAATGATTTCCCTAGCACAGATACGCAGTATTTT; v_call: TRBV2; clone_size: -; d_call: -; j_call: TRBJ2-3
cdr3_aa: CASSFPRANTGELFF; cdr3_nt: TGTGCCAGCAGCTTTCCCAGGGCGAACACCGGGGAGCTGTTTTTT; v_call: TRBV5-5; clone_size: -; d_call: -; j_call: TRBJ2-2
cdr3_aa: CASSLGTPGETQYF; cdr3_nt: TGTGCCAGCAGCTTGGGGACCCCGGGAGAGACCCAGTACTTC; v_call: TRBV5-6; clone_size: -; d_call: -; j_call: TRBJ2-5
cdr3_aa: CASSLGGDTEAFF; cdr3_nt: TGTGCCAGCAGCTTAGGAGGAGACACTGAAGCTTTCTTT; v_call: TRBV7-2; clone_size: -; d_call: -; j_call: TRBJ1-1
cdr3_aa: CASSPDRDAFF; cdr3_nt: TGTGCCAGCAGCCCGGACAGGGACGCTTTCTTT; v_call: TRBV2; clone_size: few; d_call: TRBD1; j_call: TRBJ1-1
cdr3_aa: CASSLEGSPLHF; cdr3_nt: TGTGCCAGCAGCTTAGAGGGTTCACCCCTCCACTTT; v_call: TRBV7-9; clone_size: -; d_call: -; j_call: TRBJ1-6
cdr3_aa: CASSEATTANTEAFF; cdr3_nt: TGTGCCAGCAGTGAAGCGACGACAGCGAACACTGAAGCTTTCTTT; v_call: TRBV6-1; clone_size: -; d_call: -; j_call: TRBJ1-1
cdr3_aa: CASRARAPEAFF; cdr3_nt: TGTGCCAGCAGAGCCAGGGCCCCTGAAGCTTTCTTT; v_call: TRBV6-5; clone_size: -; d_call: -; j_call: TRBJ1-1
cdr3_aa: CASSTTGSLNTEAFF; cdr3_nt: TGTGCCAGCAGCACGACAGGTTCGTTGAACACTGAAGCTTTCTTT; v_call: TRBV5-6; clone_size: -; d_call: -; j_call: TRBJ1-1
cdr3_aa: CASSLAGTSGGPDTQYF; cdr3_nt: TGTGCCAGCAGCTTAGCCGGGACTAGCGGGGGACCAGATACGCAGTATTTT; v_call: TRBV11-1; clone_size: -; d_call: TRBD2; j_call: TRBJ2-3
cdr3_aa: CASSHSRGTEAFF; cdr3_nt: TGCGCCAGCAGCCATTCGAGGGGCACTGAAGCTTTCTTT; v_call: TRBV4-1; clone_size: -; d_call: -; j_call: TRBJ1-1